The present T cell receptor beta chain was sequenced within a study of blood T cell repertoires in COVID-19. Study-wide background: From the United States, Italy and Spain came samples of acute and convalescent COVID-19. PBMCs, B-cell-depleted T cells, or T cells were the source of the cDNA or gDNA that made up the material.

Repertoires were generated with immunoSEQ multiplex PCR, while TCRdb's copy carries only in-frame clones and drops some. The sample shows some 520,000 clones, approximately 92% of them seen only once. Seattle patient enrollment occurred during active infection, with longitudinal follow-up thereafter. CDR1 and CDR2 (germline): LNHDA, SQIVND (reference sequence). Trimming took off 5 bases at V and 4 bases at J, with 17 bases between the two ends. There are 15 residues in the CDR3. Sequencing used peripheral blood. This clonotype was sampled from a man aged 18 to 35 with COVID-19, enrolled during active disease. The J gene is TRBJ1-1, the V gene TRBV19, with a tentative D call TRBD1 (6 bases). The CDR3 loop is CASSETTGRGTEAFF. As DNA, the CDR3 is TGTGCCAGTAGTGAAACGACAGGCAGAGGCACTGAAGCTTTCTTT.